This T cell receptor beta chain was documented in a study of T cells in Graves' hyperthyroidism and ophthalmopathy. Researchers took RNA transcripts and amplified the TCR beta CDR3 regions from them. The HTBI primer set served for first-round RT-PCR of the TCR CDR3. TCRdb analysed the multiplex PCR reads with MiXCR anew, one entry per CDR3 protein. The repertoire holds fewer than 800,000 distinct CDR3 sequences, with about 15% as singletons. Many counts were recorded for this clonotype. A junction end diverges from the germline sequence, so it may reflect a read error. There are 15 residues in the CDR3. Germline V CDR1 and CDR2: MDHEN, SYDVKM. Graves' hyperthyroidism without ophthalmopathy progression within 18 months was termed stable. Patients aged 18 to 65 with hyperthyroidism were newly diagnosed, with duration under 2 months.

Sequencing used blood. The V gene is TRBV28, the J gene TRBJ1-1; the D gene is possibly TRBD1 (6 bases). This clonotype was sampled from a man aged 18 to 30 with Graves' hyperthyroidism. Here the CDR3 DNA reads TGTGCCAGCAGATTATTCGGGGGGGCGTACACTGAAGCTTTCTTT. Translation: CASRLFGGAYTEAFF.